These 16 T cell receptor beta chains share one sample of origin, sequenced in a study of T cells in localized non-small cell lung cancer (dated by TCRdb to the early 2020s). The receptor library was made with the immunoSEQ multiplex PCR assay. This immuneACCESS table, as held by TCRdb, lists in-frame sequences with V and J called but not all clones. Of the missing ones, under half trace to an unresolved V gene in checked studies; the others have no known cause. The sample profile shows approximately 80,000 clones; around 84% of them were found once. The ten largest clones represent roughly 9.8% of the sample. This material consisted of peripheral blood, taken before any cancer treatment. These receptors all come from a female donor of 60 years or more with stage I lung adenocarcinoma.

With regard to this clone: The junction departs from the called germline gene at one end, perhaps through a read error. V usage is TRBV19 and J usage is TRBJ2-7; the match to TRBD1 covers 8 bases. Germline-derived CDR1 and CDR2 are LNHDA and SQIVND (reference sequence). The CDR3 is made up of 15 amino acids. The CDR3 DNA follows: TGTGCCAGTAGTGTAGACAGGGGATTTACCTACGAGCAGTACTTC. Its protein is CASSVDRGFTYEQYF. Combining the CDR3 with reference TRBV19 and TRBJ2-7 gives the whole variable domain DGGITQSPKYLFRKEGQNVTLSCEQNLNHDAMYWYRQDPGQGLRLIYYSQIVNDFQKGDIAEGYSVSREKKESFPLTVTSAQKNPTAFYLCASSVDRGFTYEQYFGPGTRLTVT.

The chain has TRBV29-1 and TRBJ2-1; D may be TRBD2 (5 bases). Per germline, CDR1 SQVTM and CDR2 ANQGSEA. V was shortened by 6 bases and J by 6 bases, with 21 bases between the two germline ends. The CDR3 has 15 residues. CDR3 loop: CSVLPLVLRSNEQFF. The CDR3 coding sequence is TGCAGCGTCCTCCCACTAGTGCTACGGAGCAATGAGCAGTTCTTC.

The genes are TRBV4-1 and TRBJ1-2; TRBD1 might be the D (6 bases). The CDR3 consists of 16 residues. The germline V gene has CDR1 MGHRA and CDR2 YSYEKL. V was clipped by 4 bases and J by 4 bases, with 19 bases between them. The CDR3 region has the DNA TGCGCCAGCAGCCCGGGACACCCTTCAAGGGGCTATGGCTACACCTTC. Protein sequence: CASSPGHPSRGYGYTF.

The chain links TRBV30 to TRBJ2-7, with TRBD2 identical over 10 bases. Germline CDR1 GTSNPN, CDR2 SVGIG (reference sequence). There are 14 residues in the CDR3. V was clipped by 2 bases and J by 6 bases; unmatched bases: 7. CDR3 sequence: CAWSLSGLAAEQYF. The CDR3 nucleotides are TGTGCCTGGAGTCTATCCGGACTAGCGGCCGAGCAGTACTTC.

Here the CDR3 DNA reads TGTGCCAGCAGCCAAGAGGTGGGACTAGGGACCTACGAGCAGTACTTC. It specifies CASSQEVGLGTYEQYF. The chain links TRBV4-2 to TRBJ2-7; 8 bases match TRBD2. CDR1 and CDR2 from the germline V gene are LGHNA and YNFKEQ. Trimming took 0 bases from V and 2 from J; bases not matched to a gene: 6. This CDR3 has 16 amino acids.

The chain couples TRBV4-2 to TRBJ2-7; D perhaps matches TRBD2 (6 bases). V lost 0 bases and J lost 4, with 7 bases in between. The length of the CDR3 is 13 residues. Germline V gene sequence: CDR1 LGHNA, CDR2 YNFKEQ. CDR3 loop: CASSQDSGYEQYF. The CDR3 DNA is TGTGCCAGCAGCCAAGATAGCGGTTACGAGCAGTACTTC.

The J gene is TRBJ1-4, the V gene TRBV10-2, with no clear D. Germline CDR1 WSHSY, CDR2 SAAADI. This CDR3 region has 14 residues. The ends were cut back, 5 bases at V and 10 bases at J, with 17 bases in the middle. The CDR3 DNA reads TGCGCCAGCAGTATAATGGCTGGAGAGGGAAAACTGTTTTTT. It yields the protein CASSIMAGEGKLFF.

This sequence joins TRBV18 and TRBJ2-3; D is uncertain. The CDR3 is 13 amino acids. With 9 bases removed from V and 3 bases from J, the gap between germline ends came to 13 bases. The germline CDR1 and CDR2 sequences are KGHSH and LQKENI. This chain's CDR3 is CASYTQETDTQYF. The CDR3 DNA is TGTGCCAGTTACACCCAAGAGACAGATACGCAGTATTTT.

This clone was recorded a few times. CDR3 residues: CASSRDSRGNEQFF. DNA for the CDR3: TGTGCCAGCAGCCGGGACTCCCGGGGGAATGAGCAGTTCTTC. V is TRBV7-9 and J is TRBJ2-1, with a weak D call TRBD2 (6 bases). Germline-derived CDR1 and CDR2 are SEHNR and FQNEAQ (reference sequence). The CDR3 spans 14 residues. V lost 5 bases and J lost 7, with 15 bases in between.

This clone turned up a few times. The chain couples TRBV6-4 to TRBJ1-6; D perhaps matches TRBD1 (5 bases). The CDR3 totals 13 residues. V was shortened by 6 bases and J by 9 bases, with 12 bases between the two germline ends. In germline, CDR1 is MRHNA, CDR2 SNTAGT. The CDR3 DNA is TGTGCCAGCAGCCTGGGGGGTAGTTCACCCCTCCACTTT. Translating gives CASSLGGSSPLHF.

The rearrangement joins TRBV4-2 to TRBJ2-2; D is perhaps TRBD2 (7 bases). Between the trimmed V and J ends, which lost 0 bases and 7 bases, there was a span of 18 bases. From germline, CDR1 is LGHNA and CDR2 YNFKEQ. CDR3 length: 17 residues. CDR3 coding DNA: TGTGCCAGCAGCCAAGAGGGAGGGGGTGCCATGTTCGGGGAGCTGTTTTTT. Translating it yields CASSQEGGGAMFGELFF.

The CDR3 DNA reads TGTGCCAGCTCCCGAATTGGAGGTCAAGAGACCCAGTACTTC. It specifies CASSRIGGQETQYF. The rearrangement links TRBV28 to TRBJ2-5; perhaps TRBD2 as D (5 bases). CDR1 is MDHEN and CDR2 is SYDVKM in the germline V gene. The V gene lost 8 bases and the J gene lost 2 bases, with 15 bases spanning the gap. The CDR3 has 14 residues.

V is TRBV19 and J is TRBJ1-5, with TRBD1 identical over 9 bases. The ends lost 3 bases at V and 5 bases at J; junction bases unmatched: 8. The CDR3 runs 16 residues. CDR1 is LNHDA, CDR2 SQIVND, per germline (reference sequence). The CDR3 sequence is CASSISPGQGDQPQHF. CDR3 nucleotide sequence: TGTGCCAGTAGTATCTCTCCGGGACAGGGCGATCAGCCCCAGCATTTT.

V gene TRBV5-4 combines with J gene TRBJ1-1, with D possibly being TRBD1 (5 bases). The germline V and J ends were trimmed by 0 bases and 4 bases, with 10 bases remaining between them. Germline values: CDR1 SGHNT, CDR2 YYREEE (reference sequence). The CDR3 is 14 residues long. CDR3 region: CASSLARQGTEAFF. DNA of the CDR3: TGTGCCAGCAGCTTGGCCCGCCAGGGCACTGAAGCTTTCTTT.

V usage is TRBV7-6 and J usage is TRBJ2-1; 9 bases line up with TRBD1. CDR3 size: 12 residues. CDR1 is SGHVS and CDR2 is FNYEAQ in the germline V gene. The V gene end was trimmed by 6 bases and the J gene end by 6 bases; junction bases not matched to a gene: 0. CDR3 amino acids: CASRGQGNEQFF. The CDR3 coding sequence is TGTGCCAGCAGGGGACAGGGCAATGAGCAGTTCTTC.

The CDR3 protein is CASSQDLALNSGVAYEQYF. The CDR3 nucleotides are TGCGCCAGCAGCCAAGATCTGGCGTTAAATAGCGGGGTGGCCTACGAGCAGTACTTC. The chain recombines TRBV4-1 with TRBJ2-7; TRBD2 matches 8 bases. The CDR3 contains 19 residues. The junction had 15 bases not matched to a gene; V was cut back by 0 bases and J by 2 bases. Germline values: CDR1 MGHRA, CDR2 YSYEKL.